This T cell receptor beta chain was documented in a study of blood T cell repertoires in COVID-19. As for the study in general: T cells, B-cell-depleted T cells, or PBMCs supplied cDNA or gDNA.

The germline CDR1 and CDR2 sequences are GTSNPN and SVGIG (reference sequence). The CDR3 totals 15 residues. The V and J ends lost 2 bases and 1 base respectively, with 12 bases between them. TCRdb's table, derived via immunoSEQ multiplex PCR, lists solely in-frame clones and lacks some. The sample lists roughly 400,000 clones; approximately 91% were seen once. V usage is TRBV30 and J usage is TRBJ1-5; no clear D. The sequencing sample was made of PBMCs or T cells enriched from blood (not recorded which). The receptor was isolated from a woman younger than 35 who had been exposed to COVID-19. The CDR3 bases are TGTGCCTGGAGTATACGAGGATTAAGCAATCAGCCCCAGCATTTT. Protein: CAWSIRGLSNQPQHF.